The 18 T cell receptor beta chains presented below share a single source sample, sequenced in a study of regulatory T cells in long-lasting Graves disease. Both iRepertoire HTBI primers and Arm-PCR of CDR3 regions were used to build the TCR beta libraries. Each CDR3 protein is one row after TCRdb ran MiXCR on the multiplex PCR reads. The sample has about 470,000 distinct CDR3 sequences, less than 25% seen once. Time point given: persistent/refractory GD, antithyroid drugs over 5 years with positive TRAb. There was RNA extracted from PBMCs, and the TCR library was made from it. Specimen: peripheral blood mononuclear cells (PBMCs), collected when the disease was refractory, from a patient treated with antithyroid drugs. The receptors here all came from a female donor with Graves disease.

The CDR3 sequence is CATSRIYNEQFF. For the CDR3, the DNA is TGTGCCACCAGCAGAATTTACAATGAGCAGTTCTTC. The gene calls are TRBV15 and TRBJ2-1; D unclear. Germline V CDR1 and CDR2: LNHNV, YYDKDF (reference sequence). CDR3 length: 12 amino acids. V dropped 2 bases and J dropped 4 bases, with 3 bases sitting between them.

Ten or more counts support this clonotype. The V and J genes are TRBV28 and TRBJ2-2, with 9 nucleotides matching TRBD1. Trimming took 5 bases from V and 6 from J; bases not matched to a gene: 10. Germline V CDR1 and CDR2: MDHEN, SYDVKM. This CDR3 has 16 amino acids. DNA for the CDR3: TGTGCCAGCAGTCTGCCGGGACAGGGAATGGCCGGGGAGCTGTTTTTT. This codes for CASSLPGQGMAGELFF.

This clonotype was recorded many times. The chain joins TRBV28 to TRBJ2-7, with 9 bases lining up with TRBD2. The germline V gene has CDR1 MDHEN and CDR2 SYDVKM. Losses at the gene ends were 5 bases for V and 5 bases for J; bases not matched to a gene: 7. There are 14 residues in the CDR3. The CDR3 is CASSHTGLANEQYF. DNA of the CDR3: TGTGCCAGCAGTCACACGGGACTAGCAAACGAGCAGTACTTC.

CDR3 nucleotides: TGCGCCAGCAGCCAAGTTGAGGCGGGTTCCTACGAGCAGTACTTC. This gives the protein CASSQVEAGSYEQYF. The chain has TRBV4-1 and TRBJ2-7; a possible D gene is TRBD2 (5 bases). Germline CDR1 and CDR2: MGHRA and YSYEKL. CDR3 length: 15 residues. Trimming took off 1 base at V and 1 base at J, with 11 bases between the two ends.

There are many counts of this clonotype. The chain couples TRBV6-5 to TRBJ2-7; possibly TRBD1 or TRBD2 for D (5 bases each). The CDR3 contains 14 residues. CDR1 is MNHEY and CDR2 is SVGAGI in the germline V gene. V was trimmed by 2 bases and J by 6 bases, leaving 14 bases between them. The CDR3 DNA sequence: TGTGCCAGCAGTTACCGGGACCCCTCTATCGAGCAGTACTTC. Residues: CASSYRDPSIEQYF.

This clonotype was seen a handful of times. This chain connects TRBV5-1 to TRBJ2-7; 8 bases match TRBD2. Germline V gene data show CDR1 as SGHRS and CDR2 as YFSETQ. The CDR3 loop spans 15 amino acids. Unmatched junction bases numbered 10, after V lost 6 bases and J lost 2 bases. CDR3 loop: CASTKEIAGTYEQYF. The CDR3 coding sequence is TGCGCCAGCACCAAAGAAATAGCGGGGACCTACGAGCAGTACTTC.

The chain carries TRBV5-1 and TRBJ1-1; the D is unclear. This CDR3 is 12 amino acids long. The germline CDR1 and CDR2 sequences are SGHRS and YFSETQ. Trimming removed 4 bases at V and 5 bases at J, with 9 bases between. The CDR3 DNA is TGCGCCAGCAGCACGGGGATGACTGAAGCTTTCTTT. Protein product: CASSTGMTEAFF.

The chain is built from TRBV15 and TRBJ2-7, with TRBD2 as a possible D gene (5 bases). CDR3 size: 16 residues. Per the germline V gene, CDR1 is LNHNV and CDR2 is YYDKDF (reference sequence). V was cut by 3 bases and J by 7 bases, with 22 bases left in between. The DNA for the CDR3 is TGTGCCACCAGCAGTGGCCCTGACTCCCCACCGGGAGAGCAGTACTTC. Amino acid sequence: CATSSGPDSPPGEQYF.

The J gene is TRBJ1-5, the V gene TRBV5-5; no clear D gene. The CDR3 runs to 17 residues. The germline gives CDR1 SGHKS, CDR2 YYEKEE (reference sequence). Deletions cut 4 bases from V and 1 base from J, with 18 bases between. The DNA of the CDR3 is TGTGCCAGCAGCCCCGGGGTAGAGGCGGGGAGCAATCAGCCCCAGCATTTT. Its protein is CASSPGVEAGSNQPQHF.

This clonotype was counted only a few times. This rearrangement joins TRBV7-3 to TRBJ1-5, with 7 bases aligning to TRBD1. The CDR3 is 18 residues long. The germline CDR1 and CDR2 sequences are SGHTA and FQGTGA. V lost 5 bases, J lost 0 bases, and 13 bases stayed unmatched. The CDR3 protein is CASSTWDSNVYSNQPQHF. The CDR3 DNA reads as TGTGCCAGCAGCACGTGGGACAGCAATGTGTATAGCAATCAGCCCCAGCATTTT.

The chain has TRBV7-9 and TRBJ2-7; the D is unclear. The CDR3 contains 13 residues. CDR1 and CDR2 (germline): SEHNR, FQNEAQ (reference sequence). Trimming shortened V by 1 base and J by 3 bases, and 7 bases separated the two germline ends. The CDR3 reads CASSLENNYEQYF. In DNA, the CDR3 is TGTGCCAGCAGCTTAGAGAACAACTACGAGCAGTACTTC.

V and J are TRBV28 and TRBJ1-1; D uncertain. The germline gives CDR1 MDHEN, CDR2 SYDVKM. The CDR3 loop spans 15 amino acids. Deletions cut 6 bases from V and 1 base from J, with 15 bases between. Written as DNA, the CDR3 is TGTGCCAGCAGAATGGCTGAGGGTAGGAACACTGAAGCTTTCTTT. Its translation is CASRMAEGRNTEAFF. The full variable domain, rest sourced from reference TRBV28 and TRBJ1-1, is DVKVTQSSRYLVKRTGEKVFLECVQDMDHENMFWYRQDPGLGLRLIYFSYDVKMKEKGDIPEGYSVSREKKERFSLILESASTNQTSMYLCASRMAEGRNTEAFFGQGTRLTVV.

This clonotype was found many times. DNA for the CDR3: TGTGCCAGCAGCTTAGGGGGTATTTACGAGCAGTACTTC. It encodes CASSLGGIYEQYF. The chain joins TRBV7-9 to TRBJ2-7; D remains ambiguous. Trimming pared 1 base from V and 4 bases from J, leaving 8 bases between. There are 13 residues in the CDR3. Germline assignment: CDR1 SEHNR and CDR2 FQNEAQ (reference sequence).

The table lists this clonotype with many counts. One junction end does not reproduce the germline sequence, and a read error may be involved. V gene TRBV12-3 or TRBV12-4 combines with J gene TRBJ1-5, with D unresolved. The CDR3 is 13 residues long. The CDR3 loop is CASSLESNQPQHF. Written as DNA, the CDR3 is TGTGCCAGCAGCTTAGAGAGCAATCAGCCCCAGCATTTT.

The chain carries TRBV19 and TRBJ1-5; D is perhaps TRBD1 (5 bases). Trimming pared 4 bases from V and 0 bases from J, leaving 19 bases between. Germline assignment: CDR1 LNHDA and CDR2 SQIVND (reference sequence). There are 18 residues in the CDR3. CDR3 sequence: CASSTTFPGPYSNQPQHF. Here the CDR3 DNA reads TGTGCCAGTAGTACAACATTCCCGGGACCTTATAGCAATCAGCCCCAGCATTTT. Supplemented by reference TRBV19 and TRBJ1-5, the full variable domain reads DGGITQSPKYLFRKEGQNVTLSCEQNLNHDAMYWYRQDPGQGLRLIYYSQIVNDFQKGDIAEGYSVSREKKESFPLTVTSAQKNPTAFYLCASSTTFPGPYSNQPQHFGDGTRLSIL.

The chain joins TRBV7-9 to TRBJ1-6; tentative D call: TRBD1 (5 bases). Germline assignment: CDR1 SEHNR and CDR2 FQNEAQ (reference sequence). The CDR3 loop spans 15 amino acids. The V end lost 1 base, the J end lost 9 bases, and 13 bases lay between the germline ends. The CDR3 DNA sequence: TGTGCCAGCAGCTTAGAATCCAGGGATGGTTCACCCCTCCACTTT. Protein sequence: CASSLESRDGSPLHF.

This clonotype was found many times. The CDR3 DNA is TGTGCCAGCAGTTTAACTCCAATAGTGAGCGGGGAGCTGTTTTTT. Translating it yields CASSLTPIVSGELFF. The chain combines TRBV27 with TRBJ2-2; D uncertain. Looked up from germline, CDR1 is MNHEY and CDR2 is SMNVEV (reference sequence). V was cut by 2 bases and J by 7 bases, with 14 bases left in between. This CDR3 contains 15 residues.

J is TRBJ2-1 and V is TRBV27; a possible D gene is TRBD2 (5 bases). The length of the CDR3 is 14 residues. V was trimmed by 4 bases and J by 8 bases, leaving 15 bases between them. CDR1 and CDR2 from the germline V gene are MNHEY and SMNVEV (reference sequence). CDR3 nucleotides: TGTGCCAGCAGTTGGTCGGGAACGGTCTATGAGCAGTTCTTC. This translates into CASSWSGTVYEQFF.